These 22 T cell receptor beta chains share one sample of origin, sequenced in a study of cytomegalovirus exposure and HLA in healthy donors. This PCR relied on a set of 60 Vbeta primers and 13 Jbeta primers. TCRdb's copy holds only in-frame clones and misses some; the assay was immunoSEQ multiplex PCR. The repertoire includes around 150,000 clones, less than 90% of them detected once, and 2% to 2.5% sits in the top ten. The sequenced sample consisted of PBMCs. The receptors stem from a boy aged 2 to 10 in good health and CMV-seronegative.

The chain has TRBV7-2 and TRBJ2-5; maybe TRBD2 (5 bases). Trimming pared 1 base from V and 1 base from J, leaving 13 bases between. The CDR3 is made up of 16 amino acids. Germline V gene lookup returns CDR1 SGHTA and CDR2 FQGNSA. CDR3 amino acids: CASSLGGLTLQETQYF. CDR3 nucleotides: TGTGCCAGCAGCTTAGGAGGGCTTACCCTCCAAGAGACCCAGTACTTC.

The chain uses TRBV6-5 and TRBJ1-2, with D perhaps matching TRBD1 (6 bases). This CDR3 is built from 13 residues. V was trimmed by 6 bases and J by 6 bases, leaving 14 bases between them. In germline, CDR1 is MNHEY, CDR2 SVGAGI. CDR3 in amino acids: CASSRGRGDGYTF. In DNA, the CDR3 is TGTGCCAGCAGCAGGGGAAGAGGGGATGGCTACACCTTC.

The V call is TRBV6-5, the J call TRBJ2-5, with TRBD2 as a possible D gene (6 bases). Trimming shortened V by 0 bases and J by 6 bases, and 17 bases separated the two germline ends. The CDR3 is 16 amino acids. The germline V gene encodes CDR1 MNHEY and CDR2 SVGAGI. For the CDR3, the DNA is TGTGCCAGCAGTTACTCCGGACGGGGACTGAGAAAGACCCAGTACTTC. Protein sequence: CASSYSGRGLRKTQYF.

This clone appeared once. The CDR3 loop reads CASSHRGRWGSSNYEQYF. The CDR3, as DNA: TGTGCCAGCAGTCACAGGGGGAGGTGGGGGAGCTCGAACTACGAGCAGTACTTC. This rearrangement joins TRBV11-3 to TRBJ2-7, with 8 bases aligning to TRBD1. The V gene's germline CDR1 is SGHNT and CDR2 YENEEA. Trimming at V came to 6 bases and at J to 3 bases, leaving 19 bases not matched to a gene. The CDR3 loop spans 18 amino acids.

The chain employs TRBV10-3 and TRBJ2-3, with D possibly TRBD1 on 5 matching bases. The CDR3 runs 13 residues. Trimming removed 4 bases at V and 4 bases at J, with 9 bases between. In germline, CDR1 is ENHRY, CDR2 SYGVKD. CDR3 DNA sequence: TGTGCCATCAGTGCCCCAGGGTCAGATACGCAGTATTTT. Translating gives CAISAPGSDTQYF.

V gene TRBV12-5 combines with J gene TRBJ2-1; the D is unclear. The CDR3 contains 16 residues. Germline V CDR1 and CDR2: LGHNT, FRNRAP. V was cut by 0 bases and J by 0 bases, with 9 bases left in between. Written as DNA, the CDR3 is TGTGCTAGTGGTTTGGTACTTTCTGGCTCCTACAATGAGCAGTTCTTC. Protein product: CASGLVLSGSYNEQFF. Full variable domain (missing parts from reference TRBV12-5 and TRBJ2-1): DARVTQTPRHKVTEMGQEVTMRCQPILGHNTVFWYRQTMMQGLELLAYFRNRAPLDDSGMPKDRFSAEMPDATLATLKIQPSEPRDSAVYFCASGLVLSGSYNEQFFGPGTRLTVL.

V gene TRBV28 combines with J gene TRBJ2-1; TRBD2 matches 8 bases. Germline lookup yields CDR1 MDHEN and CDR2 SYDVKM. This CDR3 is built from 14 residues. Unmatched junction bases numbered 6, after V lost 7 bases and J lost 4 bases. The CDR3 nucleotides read TGTGCCAGCACAGGGAGCGGGGGTTACAATGAGCAGTTCTTC. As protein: CASTGSGGYNEQFF.

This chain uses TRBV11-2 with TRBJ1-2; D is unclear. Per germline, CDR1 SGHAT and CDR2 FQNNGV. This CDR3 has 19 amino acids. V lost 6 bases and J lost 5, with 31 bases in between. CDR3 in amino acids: CASRGRETGSPATAYGYTF. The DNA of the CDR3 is TGTGCCAGCAGAGGTCGGGAAACCGGGTCTCCCGCGACTGCATATGGCTACACCTTC. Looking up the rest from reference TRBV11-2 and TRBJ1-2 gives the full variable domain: EAGVAQSPRYKIIEKRQSVAFWCNPISGHATLYWYQQILGQGPKLLIQFQNNGVVDDSQLPKDRFSAERLKGVDSTLKIQPAKLEDSAVYLCASRGRETGSPATAYGYTFGSGTRLTVV.

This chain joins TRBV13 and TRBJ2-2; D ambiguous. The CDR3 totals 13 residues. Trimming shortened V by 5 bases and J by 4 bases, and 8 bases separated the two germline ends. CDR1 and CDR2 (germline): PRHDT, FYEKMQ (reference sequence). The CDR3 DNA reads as TGTGCCAGCAGCCTCCCGGTCACCGGGGAGCTGTTTTTT. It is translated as CASSLPVTGELFF.

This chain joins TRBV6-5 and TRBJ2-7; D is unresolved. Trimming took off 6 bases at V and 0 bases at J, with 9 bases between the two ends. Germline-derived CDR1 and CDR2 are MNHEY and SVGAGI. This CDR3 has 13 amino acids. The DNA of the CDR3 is TGTGCCAGCAGAGAGCGCTACTCCTACGAGCAGTACTTC. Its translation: CASRERYSYEQYF.

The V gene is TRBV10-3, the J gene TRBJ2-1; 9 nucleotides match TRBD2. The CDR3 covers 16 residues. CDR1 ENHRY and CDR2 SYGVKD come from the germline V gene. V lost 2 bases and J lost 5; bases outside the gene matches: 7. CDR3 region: CAISEPGLASNNEQFF. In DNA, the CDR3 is TGTGCCATCAGTGAGCCGGGACTAGCATCAAACAATGAGCAGTTCTTC.

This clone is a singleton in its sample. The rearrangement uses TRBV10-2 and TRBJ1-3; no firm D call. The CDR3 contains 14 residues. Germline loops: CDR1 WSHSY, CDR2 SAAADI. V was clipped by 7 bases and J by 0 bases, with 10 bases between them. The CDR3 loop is CASTPGDSGNTIYF. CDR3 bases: TGCGCCAGCACACCAGGCGACTCTGGAAACACCATATATTTT.

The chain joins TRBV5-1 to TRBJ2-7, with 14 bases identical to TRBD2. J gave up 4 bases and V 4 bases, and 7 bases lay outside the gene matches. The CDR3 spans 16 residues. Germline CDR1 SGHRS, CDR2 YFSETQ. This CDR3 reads CASSAGLAGAAYEQYF. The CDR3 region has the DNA TGCGCCAGCAGCGCGGGACTAGCGGGGGCTGCTTACGAGCAGTACTTC.

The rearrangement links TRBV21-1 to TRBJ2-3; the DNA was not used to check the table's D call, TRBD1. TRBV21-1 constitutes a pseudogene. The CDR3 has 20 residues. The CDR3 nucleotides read TGTGCCAGCAGCATATCGGACAGGGGGCCTTCCCCCGTCCTTACAGATACGCAGTATTTT. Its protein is CASSISDRGPSPVLTDTQYF.

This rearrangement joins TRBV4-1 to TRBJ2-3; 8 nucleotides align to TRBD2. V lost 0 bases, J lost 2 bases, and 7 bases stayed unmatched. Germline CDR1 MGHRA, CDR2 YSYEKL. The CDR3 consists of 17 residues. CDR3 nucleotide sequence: TGCGCCAGCAGCCAAGACGGAGCGGGAGATATCACAGATACGCAGTATTTT. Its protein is CASSQDGAGDITDTQYF.

The CDR3 protein is CASLEGISVRLLNTEAFF. CDR3 in DNA: TGTGCCTCCCTGGAGGGGATATCTGTCCGGCTATTGAACACTGAAGCTTTCTTT. The genes are TRBV30 and TRBJ1-1; TRBD1 is a possible D gene (5 bases). V was shortened by 7 bases and J by 0 bases, with 27 bases between the two germline ends. Germline lookup yields CDR1 GTSNPN and CDR2 SVGIG (reference sequence). This CDR3 spans 18 amino acids.

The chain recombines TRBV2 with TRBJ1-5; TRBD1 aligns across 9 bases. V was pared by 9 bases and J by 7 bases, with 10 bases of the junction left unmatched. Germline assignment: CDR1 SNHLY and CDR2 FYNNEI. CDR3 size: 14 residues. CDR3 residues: CARVTGGAWQPQHF. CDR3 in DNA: TGTGCCAGAGTTACAGGGGGCGCTTGGCAGCCCCAGCATTTT. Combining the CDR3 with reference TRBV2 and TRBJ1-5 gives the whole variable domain EPEVTQTPSHQVTQMGQEVILRCVPISNHLYFYWYRQILGQKVEFLVSFYNNEISEKSEIFDDQFSVERPDGSNFTLKIRSTKLEDSAMYFCARVTGGAWQPQHFGDGTRLSIL.

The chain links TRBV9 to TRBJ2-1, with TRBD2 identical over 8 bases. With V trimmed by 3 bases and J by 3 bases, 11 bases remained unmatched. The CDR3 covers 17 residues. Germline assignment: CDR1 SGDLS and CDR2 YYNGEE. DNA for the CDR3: TGTGCCAGCAGCGGGCAACTTTTTGCGGGGGGCTACAATGAGCAGTTCTTC. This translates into CASSGQLFAGGYNEQFF.

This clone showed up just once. The CDR3 nucleotides are TGTGCCAGTAGTATGGGAGGGTATGGCTACACCTTC. Its protein product is CASSMGGYGYTF. The rearrangement joins TRBV19 to TRBJ1-2, with no clear D. V lost 3 bases and J 5 bases, leaving 7 bases between the germline ends. Germline CDR1 and CDR2: LNHDA and SQIVND (reference sequence). This CDR3 region has 12 residues.

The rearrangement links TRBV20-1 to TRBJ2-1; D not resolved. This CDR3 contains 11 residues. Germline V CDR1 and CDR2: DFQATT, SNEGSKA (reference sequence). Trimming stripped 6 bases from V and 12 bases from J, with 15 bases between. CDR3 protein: CSASPMVAQFF. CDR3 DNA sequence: TGCAGTGCGAGCCCTATGGTAGCGCAGTTCTTC.

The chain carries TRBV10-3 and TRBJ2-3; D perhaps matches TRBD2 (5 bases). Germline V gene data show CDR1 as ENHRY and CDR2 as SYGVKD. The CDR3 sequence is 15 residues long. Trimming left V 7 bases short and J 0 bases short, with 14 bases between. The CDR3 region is CAITEGGTSTDTQYF. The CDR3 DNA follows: TGTGCCATCACCGAGGGCGGAACTAGCACAGATACGCAGTATTTT.

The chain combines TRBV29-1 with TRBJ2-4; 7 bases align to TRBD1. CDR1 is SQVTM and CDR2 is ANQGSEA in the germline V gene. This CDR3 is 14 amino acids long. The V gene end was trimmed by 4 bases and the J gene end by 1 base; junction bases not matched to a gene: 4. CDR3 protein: CSVGQGRAKNIQYF. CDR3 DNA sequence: TGCAGCGTTGGACAGGGAAGGGCCAAAAACATTCAGTACTTC. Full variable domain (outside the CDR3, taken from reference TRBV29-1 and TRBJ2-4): SAVISQKPSRDICQRGTSLTIQCQVDSQVTMMFWYRQQPGQSLTLIATANQGSEATYESGFVIDKFPISRPNLTFSTLTVSNMSPEDSSIYLCSVGQGRAKNIQYFGAGTRLSVL.